Below, 22 T cell receptor beta chains from the same sample are listed, as sequenced in a study of T cell responses to AZD1222 COVID-19 vaccine (dated by TCRdb to about 2021). Interpreted using the paper, the time point label stands for: baseline before first vaccination. Libraries were constructed by the immunoSEQ multiplex PCR assay. TCRdb stores this immuneACCESS table with in-frame sequences only. Part of the clones is absent; in the studies checked, under half of the shortfall reflects unresolved V genes, and no reason is known for the rest. Within this sample are about 120,000 clones, with approximately 90% of them counted one time only. Roughly 5% of the sample is in the top ten clones. Material: peripheral blood, obtained on day 0 of AZD1222 vaccination. The receptors stem from an adult in good health.

V is TRBV7-9 and J is TRBJ1-5, with 7 bases lining up with TRBD1. J was trimmed by 0 bases and V by 5 bases; bases with no gene match: 13. Germline CDR1 reads SEHNR; CDR2 reads FQNEAQ (reference sequence). CDR3 length: 18 amino acids. CDR3 residues: CASSRTGDFFSSNQPQHF. DNA for the CDR3: TGTGCCAGCAGCCGCACAGGGGACTTCTTTTCTAGCAATCAGCCCCAGCATTTT. Based on the CDR3 plus reference TRBV7-9 and TRBJ1-5, the full variable domain is DTGVSQNPRHKITKRGQNVTFRCDPISEHNRLYWYRQTLGQGPEFLTYFQNEAQLEKSRLLSDRFSAERPKGSFSTLEIQRTEQGDSAMYLCASSRTGDFFSSNQPQHFGDGTRLSIL.

V gene TRBV19 combines with J gene TRBJ2-7; 7 nucleotides line up with TRBD1. V lost 6 bases, J lost 4 bases, and 6 bases stayed unmatched. The CDR3 has 13 residues. The germline V gene encodes CDR1 LNHDA and CDR2 SQIVND (reference sequence). In DNA, the CDR3 is TGTGCCAGTAGGCCAGGGGGATCTTACGAGCAGTACTTC. Amino acids: CASRPGGSYEQYF.

The J gene is TRBJ2-1, the V gene TRBV6-5, with TRBD2 matching 7 bases. CDR3 size: 13 residues. Losses at the gene ends were 6 bases for V and 14 bases for J; bases not matched to a gene: 13. Germline loops: CDR1 MNHEY, CDR2 SVGAGI. CDR3 DNA sequence: TGTGCCAGCAGCCCGGGGAGCGGGGCATGGGAGTTCTTC. Residues: CASSPGSGAWEFF.

The J gene is TRBJ2-3, the V gene TRBV19; D possibly uses TRBD1 or TRBD2 (5 bases each). V shed 7 bases and J shed 3 bases, with 11 bases lying between them. The CDR3 has 13 amino acids. The V gene's germline CDR1 is LNHDA and CDR2 SQIVND (reference sequence). CDR3 residues: CASTGRATDTQYF. The CDR3 region has the DNA TGTGCCAGTACGGGACGGGCTACAGATACGCAGTATTTT.

This rearrangement joins TRBV18 to TRBJ2-7; D unclear. V gave up 0 bases and J gave up 6 bases, with 9 bases separating them. This CDR3 contains 13 residues. Germline V lookup: CDR1 KGHSH, CDR2 LQKENI. The CDR3: CASSPPVGIEQYF. For the CDR3, the DNA is TGTGCCAGCTCACCACCGGTAGGGATCGAGCAGTACTTC.

The J gene is TRBJ2-3, the V gene TRBV7-2; 15 positions match TRBD2. V lost 3 bases, J lost 3 bases, and 1 base stayed unmatched. CDR1 and CDR2 (germline): SGHTA, FQGNSA. The CDR3 runs 16 residues. The CDR3 sequence: CASSLGLAGGTDTQYF. CDR3 in DNA: TGTGCCAGCAGCTTGGGACTAGCGGGGGGAACAGATACGCAGTATTTT.

The chain joins TRBV7-2 to TRBJ2-3; perhaps D is TRBD1 or TRBD2 (5 bases each). The CDR3 covers 15 residues. V lost 1 base, J lost 3 bases, and 11 bases lay in between. The germline CDR1 and CDR2 sequences are SGHTA and FQGNSA. CDR3 nucleotides: TGTGCCAGCAGCTTAGGTGGGACGAAGACAGATACGCAGTATTTT. Translated, it gives CASSLGGTKTDTQYF. Combining the CDR3 with reference TRBV7-2 and TRBJ2-3 gives the whole variable domain GAGVSQSPSNKVTEKGKDVELRCDPISGHTALYWYRQSLGQGLEFLIYFQGNSAPDKSGLPSDRFSAERTGGSVSTLTIQRTQQEDSAVYLCASSLGGTKTDTQYFGPGTRLTVL.

The table lists this clone with a few counts. The chain links TRBV6-6 to TRBJ1-4, with D tentatively TRBD1 (6 bases). The germline gives CDR1 MNHNY, CDR2 SVGAGI (reference sequence). There are 15 residues in the CDR3. V lost 2 bases, J lost 5 bases, and 12 bases lay in between. CDR3 sequence: CASSYLGGVNEKLFF. The CDR3 nucleotides read TGTGCCAGCAGTTACCTTGGGGGCGTGAATGAAAAACTGTTTTTT.

The rearrangement links TRBV7-9 to TRBJ2-3; D gene ambiguous. CDR1 is SEHNR and CDR2 is FQNEAQ in the germline V gene (reference sequence). The ends were cut back, 1 base at V and 3 bases at J, with 14 bases in the middle. The CDR3 extends over 16 amino acids. CDR3 bases: TGTGCCAGCAGCTTAGGCGTCAGCTACGGGACAGATACGCAGTATTTT. The encoded protein is CASSLGVSYGTDTQYF. Full variable domain (rest looked up from reference TRBV7-9 and TRBJ2-3): DTGVSQNPRHKITKRGQNVTFRCDPISEHNRLYWYRQTLGQGPEFLTYFQNEAQLEKSRLLSDRFSAERPKGSFSTLEIQRTEQGDSAMYLCASSLGVSYGTDTQYFGPGTRLTVL.

The chain combines TRBV5-5 with TRBJ1-1; D is ambiguous. Germline V CDR1 and CDR2: SGHKS, YYEKEE (reference sequence). V lost 0 bases to trimming and J lost 4 bases, with 7 bases between them. CDR3 length equals 13 residues. This CDR3 is CASSLGRVTEAFF. In DNA form, the CDR3 reads TGTGCCAGCAGCTTGGGAAGGGTCACTGAAGCTTTCTTT. The whole variable domain, remainder taken from reference TRBV5-5 and TRBJ1-1, is DAGVTQSPTHLIKTRGQQVTLRCSPISGHKSVSWYQQVLGQGPQFIFQYYEKEERGRGNFPDRFSARQFPNYSSELNVNALLLGDSALYLCASSLGRVTEAFFGQGTRLTVV.

This sequence joins TRBV6-2 or TRBV6-3 and TRBJ2-5; 10 nucleotides agree with TRBD1. V gave up 2 bases and J gave up 7 bases; unmatched junction bases: 7. CDR1 MNHEY and CDR2 SVGEGT come from the germline V gene. This CDR3 has 15 residues. CDR3 bases: TGTGCCAGCAGTTACCTCGACAGGGGGCGGGGGACCCAGTACTTC. Translating gives CASSYLDRGRGTQYF.

This sequence joins TRBV5-6 and TRBJ2-1; weak D call: TRBD1 (5 bases). V dropped 6 bases and J dropped 7 bases, with 17 bases sitting between them. This CDR3 contains 14 residues. Germline V gene sequence: CDR1 SGHDT, CDR2 YYEEEE. Here the CDR3 reads CASNWQGYRNEQFF. The CDR3 DNA sequence: TGTGCCAGCAATTGGCAGGGCTATAGGAATGAGCAGTTCTTC.

This clone appeared a single time. The rearrangement joins TRBV7-2 to TRBJ2-3; D might be TRBD2 (5 bases). Germline-derived CDR1 and CDR2 are SGHTA and FQGNSA. V was trimmed by 5 bases and J by 0 bases, leaving 12 bases between them. CDR3 length: 15 residues. Here the CDR3 DNA reads TGTGCCAGCAGCCAGGACTTAACTAGCACAGATACGCAGTATTTT. It translates to CASSQDLTSTDTQYF.

This sequence joins TRBV11-2 and TRBJ2-2; tentative D call: TRBD1 (6 bases). V was clipped by 5 bases and J by 4 bases, with 17 bases between them. In germline, CDR1 is SGHAT, CDR2 FQNNGV. This CDR3 is 16 amino acids long. The CDR3 DNA is TGTGCCAGCAGCCCCCTAACAGGGCTCGGCACCGGGGAGCTGTTTTTT. Protein sequence: CASSPLTGLGTGELFF.

The DNA of the CDR3 is TGCGCCAGCAGCCAAGTGAGGGACACCGGGGAGCTGTTTTTT. Amino acids: CASSQVRDTGELFF. The chain links TRBV4-3 to TRBJ2-2; D may be TRBD2 (5 bases). Germline values: CDR1 LGHNA, CDR2 YSLEER. The CDR3 runs 14 residues. Trimming stripped 1 base from V and 3 bases from J, with 6 bases between.

The chain recombines TRBV12-3 or TRBV12-4 with TRBJ1-6; D may be TRBD1 (5 bases). This CDR3 region has 13 residues. The V and J ends lost 7 bases and 7 bases respectively, with 11 bases between them. This chain's CDR3 is CASKGTWNSPLHF. CDR3 nucleotide sequence: TGTGCCAGCAAGGGGACCTGGAATTCACCCCTCCACTTT.

This chain joins TRBV9 and TRBJ1-2; 7 bases are shared with TRBD1. CDR3 length: 15 amino acids. Germline V lookup: CDR1 SGDLS, CDR2 YYNGEE. V was pared by 4 bases and J by 2 bases, with 8 bases of the junction left unmatched. In DNA form, the CDR3 reads TGTGCCAGCAGCACACAGGGGAGATCAAACTATGGCTACACCTTC. Translating it yields CASSTQGRSNYGYTF. Full variable domain (missing parts from reference TRBV9 and TRBJ1-2): DSGVTQTPKHLITATGQRVTLRCSPRSGDLSVYWYQQSLDQGLQFLIQYYNGEERAKGNILERFSAQQFPDLHSELNLSSLELGDSALYFCASSTQGRSNYGYTFGSGTRLTVV.

Notes on this clone: At the DNA level, this CDR3 is encoded by other sequences in the same sample as well. This chain uses TRBV7-2 with TRBJ2-5; perhaps TRBD1 as D (6 bases). V lost 1 base and J 4 bases, leaving 7 bases between the germline ends. The CDR3 extends over 13 amino acids. The germline V gene encodes CDR1 SGHTA and CDR2 FQGNSA. DNA of the CDR3: TGTGCCAGCAGCTTAGTAGGGGGAGAGACCCAGTACTTC. Translation: CASSLVGGETQYF.

V is TRBV6-4 and J is TRBJ1-1, with unresolved D. This CDR3 region has 13 residues. Germline V gene lookup returns CDR1 MRHNA and CDR2 SNTAGT. The V and J ends lost 4 bases and 1 base respectively, with 7 bases between them. The CDR3 nucleotides are TGTGCCAGCAGTGCGTGGAGGAACACTGAAGCTTTCTTT. As protein: CASSAWRNTEAFF.

This sequence joins TRBV7-9 and TRBJ1-1, with 7 nucleotides matching TRBD1. CDR3 size: 18 residues. Germline V gives CDR1 SEHNR, CDR2 FQNEAQ (reference sequence). Unmatched junction bases numbered 14, after V lost 4 bases and J lost 0 bases. The DNA of the CDR3 is TGTGCCAGCAGCTGGGACTACGCCGAACAGGGGATGAACACTGAAGCTTTCTTT. Encoded protein: CASSWDYAEQGMNTEAFF.

The V call is TRBV2, the J call TRBJ2-2, with D maybe TRBD1 (6 bases). The CDR3 contains 14 residues. Germline loops: CDR1 SNHLY, CDR2 FYNNEI. V shed 3 bases and J shed 5 bases, with 10 bases lying between them. In DNA form, the CDR3 reads TGTGCCAGCAGTGATAGAGGGGGAACCGGGGAGCTGTTTTTT. Its translation is CASSDRGGTGELFF.

In its sample, this clone was seen a few times. CDR3 region: CASSRGAENTIYF. For the CDR3, the DNA is TGTGCCAGCAGCAGAGGGGCCGAAAACACCATATATTTT. The gene calls are TRBV3-1 (or the pseudogene TRBV3-2) and TRBJ1-3; possibly TRBD1 for D (5 bases). The CDR3 runs to 13 residues. V shed 5 bases and J shed 6 bases, with 11 bases lying between them. CDR1 and CDR2 (germline): LGHDT, YNNKEL (reference sequence).